The 23 T cell receptor beta chains in this list originate from one sample, sequenced in a study of cytomegalovirus exposure and HLA in healthy donors (TCRdb year 2017). The library was prepared using the immunoSEQ multiplex PCR assay. A mixture of 60 forward primers for TCR Vbeta segments and 13 reverse primers for TCR Jbeta segments was used in the multiplex PCR. The table was pulled from immuneACCESS by TCRdb, which kept in-frame rearrangements only. Such tables lose some clones; where checked, under half of the loss comes from unresolved V genes, and the rest has no known cause. Recorded for this sample are about 150,000 clones; around 78% of them occurred a single time. Clones ranked in the top ten supply less than 2% of the sample. The sequenced material came from PBMCs. The receptors originated from a middle-aged man in good health and CMV-seronegative.

Of note for this clone: Additional DNA sequences in this sample encode the identical CDR3. The V and J genes are TRBV9 and TRBJ2-5, with TRBD2 identical over 8 bases. J was trimmed by 5 bases and V by 0 bases; bases with no gene match: 3. From germline, CDR1 is SGDLS and CDR2 YYNGEE. The CDR3 covers 14 residues. The CDR3: CASSVGGGQETQYF. CDR3 in DNA: TGTGCCAGCAGCGTAGGCGGGGGGCAGGAGACCCAGTACTTC.

The count of this clone is one. V is TRBV18 and J is TRBJ1-5, with TRBD1 matching 8 bases. Per germline, CDR1 KGHSH and CDR2 LQKENI. The CDR3 length is 14 residues. Trimming removed 5 bases from V and 7 bases from J; junction bases left unmatched: 7. As DNA, the CDR3 is TGTGCCAGCTCATCGCAGGGGGCAGAACAGCCCCAGCATTTT. Protein sequence: CASSSQGAEQPQHF.

This clone was observed a handful of times. The rearrangement joins TRBV29-1 to TRBJ2-3; TRBD2 might be the D (7 bases). V was shortened by 5 bases and J by 3 bases, with 18 bases between the two germline ends. From germline, CDR1 is SQVTM and CDR2 ANQGSEA. The CDR3 contains 15 residues. As DNA, the CDR3 is TGCAGCGTTCAACCCCTAAGCGGGACAACAGATACGCAGTATTTT. It codes for CSVQPLSGTTDTQYF.

The chain links TRBV27 to TRBJ1-2; D is possibly TRBD1 (6 bases). The V and J ends lost 5 bases and 4 bases respectively, with 17 bases between them. Per the germline V gene, CDR1 is MNHEY and CDR2 is SMNVEV (reference sequence). The CDR3 contains 15 residues. CDR3 amino acids: CASSANRDTGYGYTF. DNA of the CDR3: TGTGCCAGCAGTGCAAACCGGGACACCGGCTATGGCTACACCTTC.

The chain has TRBV4-2 and TRBJ2-1; D is perhaps TRBD2 (6 bases). Germline lookup yields CDR1 LGHNA and CDR2 YNFKEQ. Trimming removed 0 bases from V and 1 base from J, with 10 bases in between. This CDR3 region has 16 residues. The CDR3 DNA sequence: TGTGCCAGCAGCCAAGATCGGGAGAGGTCCTACAATGAGCAGTTCTTC. Protein: CASSQDRERSYNEQFF.

This chain joins TRBV18 and TRBJ2-2, with D uncertain. Trimming took off 2 bases at V and 1 base at J, with 8 bases between the two ends. CDR3 size: 15 residues. CDR1 and CDR2 from the germline V gene are KGHSH and LQKENI. DNA of the CDR3: TGTGCCAGCTCACCAACCGCGGAGAACACCGGGGAGCTGTTTTTT. Its protein product is CASSPTAENTGELFF. Based on the CDR3 plus reference TRBV18 and TRBJ2-2, the full variable domain is NAGVMQNPRHLVRRRGQEARLRCSPMKGHSHVYWYRQLPEEGLKFMVYLQKENIIDESGMPKERFSAEFPKEGPSILRIQQVVRGDSAAYFCASSPTAENTGELFFGEGSRLTVL.

The chain's CDR3 is CASSLEYGEIQFF. For the CDR3, the DNA is TGTGCCAGCAGCTTAGAGTATGGGGAGATACAGTTCTTC. V is TRBV11-3 and J is TRBJ2-1; a possible D gene is TRBD2 (5 bases). Trimming cost V 0 bases and J 13 bases, with 13 bases left between them. Per the germline V gene, CDR1 is SGHNT and CDR2 is YENEEA. This CDR3 has 13 residues.

V and J are TRBV19 and TRBJ1-1; 9 bases align to TRBD1. V dropped 4 bases and J dropped 5; count of bases not matched to a gene: 8. The CDR3 totals 15 residues. CDR1 LNHDA and CDR2 SQIVND come from the germline V gene (reference sequence). The CDR3 sequence: CASSTPPTGGTEAFF. CDR3 nucleotides: TGTGCCAGTAGTACACCTCCGACAGGGGGGACTGAAGCTTTCTTT.

The J gene is TRBJ1-1, the V gene TRBV5-1, with D possibly matching TRBD1 (6 bases). Germline V gives CDR1 SGHRS, CDR2 YFSETQ. V lost 0 bases and J lost 6, with 12 bases in between. The CDR3 has 14 amino acids. CDR3 coding DNA: TGCGCCAGCAGCTTGGGGCGGGGGCTGGCTGAAGCTTTCTTT. Translating gives CASSLGRGLAEAFF. Together with reference TRBV5-1 and TRBJ1-1, the CDR3 gives the full variable domain: KAGVTQTPRYLIKTRGQQVTLSCSPISGHRSVSWYQQTPGQGLQFLFEYFSETQRNKGNFPGRFSGRQFSNSRSEMNVSTLELGDSALYLCASSLGRGLAEAFFGQGTRLTVV.

The chain joins TRBV7-9 to TRBJ1-5; D uncertain. V was shortened by 3 bases and J by 0 bases, with 15 bases between the two germline ends. This CDR3 comprises 17 residues. Germline CDR1 is SEHNR and CDR2 is FQNEAQ (reference sequence). Here the CDR3 DNA reads TGTGCCAGCAGCTTCGGCACAGCCGATAATAGCAATCAGCCCCAGCATTTT. Translated, it gives CASSFGTADNSNQPQHF.

V is TRBV9 and J is TRBJ2-3, with a tentative D call TRBD2 (7 bases). Trimming shortened V by 0 bases and J by 6 bases, and 11 bases separated the two germline ends. Germline CDR1 reads SGDLS; CDR2 reads YYNGEE. The CDR3 extends over 14 amino acids. For the CDR3, the DNA is TGTGCCAGCAGCGTAGAAGGGAGGGGGGATACGCAGTATTTT. It is translated as CASSVEGRGDTQYF.

V and J are TRBV5-6 and TRBJ2-7, with D maybe TRBD2 (6 bases). Trimming pared 0 bases from V and 1 base from J, leaving 14 bases between. CDR1 and CDR2 (germline): SGHDT, YYEEEE. This CDR3 is 16 amino acids long. In DNA, the CDR3 is TGTGCCAGCAGCTTGGCCGTAACTAGCAGGTCCTACGAGCAGTACGTC. Its protein is CASSLAVTSRSYEQYV.

This clone was counted between two and nine times. This sequence joins TRBV5-6 and TRBJ1-4; the D gene is possibly TRBD1 (5 bases). Germline V gives CDR1 SGHDT, CDR2 YYEEEE. The CDR3 totals 15 residues. V shed 4 bases and J shed 8 bases, with 18 bases lying between them. This CDR3 reads CASSDGTPQMEKLFF. The CDR3 DNA follows: TGTGCCAGCAGCGATGGGACTCCGCAAATGGAAAAACTGTTTTTT.

The sample holds a few counts of this clone. The chain employs TRBV6-5 and TRBJ1-1; TRBD1 aligns across 10 bases. The V segment lost 2 bases and the J segment 6 bases; nucleotides outside the gene matches: 6. The CDR3 loop spans 15 amino acids. CDR1 and CDR2 (germline): MNHEY, SVGAGI. Here the CDR3 DNA reads TGTGCCAGCAGTTACCGGGACAGGGGTGACCCTGAAGCTTTCTTT. Translated: CASSYRDRGDPEAFF.

This clone came up a few times. The rearrangement uses TRBV5-4 and TRBJ1-3, with D tentatively TRBD1 (5 bases). There are 14 residues in the CDR3. The ends were cut back, 0 bases at V and 4 bases at J, with 8 bases in the middle. CDR1 and CDR2 from the germline V gene are SGHNT and YYREEE (reference sequence). CDR3 DNA sequence: TGTGCCAGCAGCTTGGTAGGGGTCGGAAACACCATATATTTT. Encoded protein: CASSLVGVGNTIYF.

V usage is TRBV7-9 and J usage is TRBJ2-1; no clear D gene. The CDR3 extends over 16 amino acids. V lost 0 bases, J lost 1 base, and 10 bases lay in between. Germline lookup yields CDR1 SEHNR and CDR2 FQNEAQ (reference sequence). The CDR3 protein is CASSLAVYGSYNEQFF. Here the CDR3 DNA reads TGTGCCAGCAGCTTAGCGGTCTACGGGTCCTACAATGAGCAGTTCTTC.

V is TRBV7-9 and J is TRBJ1-5; D is uncertain. Germline values: CDR1 SEHNR, CDR2 FQNEAQ (reference sequence). V was clipped by 2 bases and J by 3 bases, with 11 bases between them. This CDR3 contains 15 residues. The DNA of the CDR3 is TGTGCCAGCAGCTTAACTACCGGCTACAATCAGCCCCAGCATTTT. Translated: CASSLTTGYNQPQHF. The full variable domain, with the rest looked up from reference TRBV7-9 and TRBJ1-5, is DTGVSQNPRHKITKRGQNVTFRCDPISEHNRLYWYRQTLGQGPEFLTYFQNEAQLEKSRLLSDRFSAERPKGSFSTLEIQRTEQGDSAMYLCASSLTTGYNQPQHFGDGTRLSIL.

The V gene is TRBV9, the J gene TRBJ2-3; D is perhaps TRBD2 (5 bases). V was cut by 0 bases and J by 5 bases, with 10 bases left in between. The CDR3 has 14 residues. Germline CDR1 SGDLS, CDR2 YYNGEE. The CDR3: CASSVVVAGDTQYF. CDR3 nucleotides: TGTGCCAGCAGCGTAGTGGTGGCGGGAGATACGCAGTATTTT.

The chain uses TRBV10-1 and TRBJ2-7, with TRBD1 identical over 8 bases. The CDR3 has 15 residues. Germline V lookup: CDR1 WNHNN, CDR2 SYGVQD (reference sequence). J gave up 3 bases and V 5 bases, and 9 bases lay outside the gene matches. CDR3 sequence reads: CASSTTGTGLYEQYF. Written as DNA, the CDR3 is TGCGCCAGCAGTACTACCGGGACAGGCCTCTACGAGCAGTACTTC.

Points on this clone: Other DNA sequences in the same sample also yield this CDR3. The rearrangement uses TRBV9 and TRBJ2-2; D possibly corresponds to TRBD2 (6 bases). The CDR3 is 12 amino acids. Germline V CDR1 and CDR2: SGDLS, YYNGEE. V lost 2 bases to trimming and J lost 8 bases, with 7 bases between them. The CDR3 DNA reads TGTGCCAGCAGCGTGGGGGGAGGGGAGCTGTTTTTT. It encodes CASSVGGGELFF.

The V gene is TRBV25-1, the J gene TRBJ1-1; D is undetermined. This CDR3 has 11 residues. V gave up 9 bases and J gave up 1 base, with 6 bases separating them. CDR1 and CDR2 (germline): MGHDK, SYGVNS. The CDR3 protein is CASRQNTEAFF. The CDR3 DNA reads as TGTGCCAGTCGACAGAACACTGAAGCTTTCTTT. Supplemented by reference TRBV25-1 and TRBJ1-1, the full variable domain reads EADIYQTPRYLVIGTGKKITLECSQTMGHDKMYWYQQDPGMELHLIHYSYGVNSTEKGDLSSESTVSRIRTEHFPLTLESARPSHTSQYLCASRQNTEAFFGQGTRLTVV.

The J gene is TRBJ1-1, the V gene TRBV7-2; D is ambiguous. The CDR3 has 11 residues. V was cut by 5 bases and J by 1 base, with 2 bases left in between. Germline assignment: CDR1 SGHTA and CDR2 FQGNSA. Here the CDR3 DNA reads TGTGCCAGCAGCCAGAACACTGAAGCTTTCTTT. Its translation: CASSQNTEAFF.

This chain joins TRBV29-1 and TRBJ2-7; maybe TRBD2 (5 bases). The CDR3 is 15 amino acids. Per the germline V gene, CDR1 is SQVTM and CDR2 is ANQGSEA. V lost 0 bases, J lost 6 bases, and 18 bases lay in between. The CDR3 DNA reads TGCAGCGTTGAAGATCGGGCCGGCAGTGAGGGCGAGCAGTACTTC. It specifies CSVEDRAGSEGEQYF.